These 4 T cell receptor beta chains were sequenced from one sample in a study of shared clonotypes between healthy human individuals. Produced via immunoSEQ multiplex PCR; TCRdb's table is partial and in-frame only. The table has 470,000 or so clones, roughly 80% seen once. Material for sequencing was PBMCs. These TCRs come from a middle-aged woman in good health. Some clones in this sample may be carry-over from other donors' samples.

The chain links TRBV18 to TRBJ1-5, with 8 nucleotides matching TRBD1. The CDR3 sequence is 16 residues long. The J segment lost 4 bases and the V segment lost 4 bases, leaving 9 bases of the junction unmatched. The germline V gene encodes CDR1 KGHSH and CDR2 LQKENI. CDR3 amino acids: CASSQEQGETNQPQHF. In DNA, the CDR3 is TGTGCCAGCTCACAAGAACAGGGGGAGACAAATCAGCCCCAGCATTTT. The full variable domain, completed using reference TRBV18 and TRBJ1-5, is NAGVMQNPRHLVRRRGQEARLRCSPMKGHSHVYWYRQLPEEGLKFMVYLQKENIIDESGMPKERFSAEFPKEGPSILRIQQVVRGDSAAYFCASSQEQGETNQPQHFGDGTRLSIL.

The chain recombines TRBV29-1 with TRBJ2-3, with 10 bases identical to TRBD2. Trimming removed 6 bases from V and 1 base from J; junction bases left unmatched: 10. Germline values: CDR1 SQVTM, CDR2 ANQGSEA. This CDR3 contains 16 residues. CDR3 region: CSVGPAGGPRTDTQYF. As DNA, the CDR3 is TGCAGCGTAGGGCCAGCGGGAGGGCCCCGCACAGATACGCAGTATTTT.

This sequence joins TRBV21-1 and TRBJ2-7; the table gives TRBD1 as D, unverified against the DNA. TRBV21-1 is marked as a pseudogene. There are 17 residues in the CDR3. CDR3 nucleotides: TGTGCCAGCAGCCTCCGGACAGGTCGTGGTAATGCCTACGAGCAGTACTTC. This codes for CASSLRTGRGNAYEQYF.

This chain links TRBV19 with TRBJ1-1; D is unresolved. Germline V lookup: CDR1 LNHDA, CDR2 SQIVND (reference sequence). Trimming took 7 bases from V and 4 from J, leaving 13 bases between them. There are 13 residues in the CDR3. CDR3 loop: CASTTVLGTEAFF. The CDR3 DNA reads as TGTGCCAGTACGACCGTCCTGGGCACTGAAGCTTTCTTT.